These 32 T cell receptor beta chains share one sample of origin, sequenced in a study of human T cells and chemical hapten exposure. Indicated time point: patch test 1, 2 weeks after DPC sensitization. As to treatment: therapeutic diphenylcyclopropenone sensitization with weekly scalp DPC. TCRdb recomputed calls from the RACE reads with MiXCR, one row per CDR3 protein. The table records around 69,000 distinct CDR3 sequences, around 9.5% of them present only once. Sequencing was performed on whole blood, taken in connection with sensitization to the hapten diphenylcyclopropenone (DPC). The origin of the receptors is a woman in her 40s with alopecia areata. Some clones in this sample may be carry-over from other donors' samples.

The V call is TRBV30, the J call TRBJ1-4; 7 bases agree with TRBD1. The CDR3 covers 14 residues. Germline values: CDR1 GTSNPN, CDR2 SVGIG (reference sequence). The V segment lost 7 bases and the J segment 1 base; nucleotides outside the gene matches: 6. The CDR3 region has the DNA TGTGCCTTGTCTCGGACAGGAACTAATGAAAAACTGTTTTTT. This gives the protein CALSRTGTNEKLFF. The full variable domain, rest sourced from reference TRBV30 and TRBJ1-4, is SQTIHQWPATLVQPVGSPLSLECTVEGTSNPNLYWYRQAAGRGLQLLFYSVGIGQISSEVPQNLSASRPQDRQFILSSKKLLLSDSGFYLCALSRTGTNEKLFFGSGTQLSVL.

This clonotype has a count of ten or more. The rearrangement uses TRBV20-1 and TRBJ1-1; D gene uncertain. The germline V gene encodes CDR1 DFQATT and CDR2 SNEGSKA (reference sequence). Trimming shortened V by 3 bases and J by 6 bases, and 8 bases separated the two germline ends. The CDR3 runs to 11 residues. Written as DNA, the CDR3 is TGCAGTGCTAGTCCCCCACCTGAAGCTTTCTTT. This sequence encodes CSASPPPEAFF.

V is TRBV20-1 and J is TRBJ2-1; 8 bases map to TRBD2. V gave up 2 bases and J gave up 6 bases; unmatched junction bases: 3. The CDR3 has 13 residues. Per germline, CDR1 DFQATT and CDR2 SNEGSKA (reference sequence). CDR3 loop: CSARPGGVNEQFF. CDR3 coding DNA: TGCAGTGCTAGACCCGGGGGGGTCAATGAGCAGTTCTTC.

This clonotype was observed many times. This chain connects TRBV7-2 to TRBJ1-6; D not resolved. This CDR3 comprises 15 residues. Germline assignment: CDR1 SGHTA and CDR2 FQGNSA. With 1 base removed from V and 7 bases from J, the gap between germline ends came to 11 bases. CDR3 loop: CASSLVETANSPLHF. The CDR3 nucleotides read TGTGCCAGCAGCTTAGTGGAGACGGCCAATTCACCCCTCCACTTT.

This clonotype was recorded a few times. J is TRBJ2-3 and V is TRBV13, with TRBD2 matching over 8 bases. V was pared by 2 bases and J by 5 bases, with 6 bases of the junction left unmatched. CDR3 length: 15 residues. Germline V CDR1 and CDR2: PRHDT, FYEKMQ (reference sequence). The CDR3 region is CASSLSGLALDTQYF. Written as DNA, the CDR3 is TGTGCCAGCAGCTTAAGTGGACTAGCTTTAGATACGCAGTATTTT.

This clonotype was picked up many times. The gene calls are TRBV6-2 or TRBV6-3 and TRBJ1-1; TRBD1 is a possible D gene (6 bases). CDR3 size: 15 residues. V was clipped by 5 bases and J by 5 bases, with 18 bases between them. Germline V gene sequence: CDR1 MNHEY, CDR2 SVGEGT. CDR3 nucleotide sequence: TGTGCCAGCAGTCCCCTGGGGGGCAGGGTGACTGAAGCTTTCTTT. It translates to CASSPLGGRVTEAFF.

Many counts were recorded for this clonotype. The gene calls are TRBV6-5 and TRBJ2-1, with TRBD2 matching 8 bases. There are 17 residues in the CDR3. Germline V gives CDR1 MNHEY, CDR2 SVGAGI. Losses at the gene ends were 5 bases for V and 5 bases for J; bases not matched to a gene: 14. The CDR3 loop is CASSPPPYGGGNNEQFF. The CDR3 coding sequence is TGTGCCAGCAGTCCTCCCCCCTACGGGGGGGGAAACAATGAGCAGTTCTTC.

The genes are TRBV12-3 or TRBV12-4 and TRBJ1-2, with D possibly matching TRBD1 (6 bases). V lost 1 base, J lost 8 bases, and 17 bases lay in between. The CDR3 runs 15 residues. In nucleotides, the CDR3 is TGTGCCAGCAGTTTAGGTGTCACAGGGTCTACCGGCTACACCTTC. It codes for CASSLGVTGSTGYTF.

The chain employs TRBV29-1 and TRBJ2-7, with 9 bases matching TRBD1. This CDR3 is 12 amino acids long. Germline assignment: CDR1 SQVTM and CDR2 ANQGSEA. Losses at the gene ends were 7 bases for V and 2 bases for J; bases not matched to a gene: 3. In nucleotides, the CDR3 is TGCAGCGCACAGGGGGCAACCTACGAGCAGTACTTC. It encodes CSAQGATYEQYF.

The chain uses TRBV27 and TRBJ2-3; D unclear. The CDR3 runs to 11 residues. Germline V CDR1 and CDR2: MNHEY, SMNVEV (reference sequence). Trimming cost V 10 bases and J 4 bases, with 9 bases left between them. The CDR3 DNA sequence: TGTGCCACCCTCCGGGCAGATACGCAGTATTTT. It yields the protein CATLRADTQYF.

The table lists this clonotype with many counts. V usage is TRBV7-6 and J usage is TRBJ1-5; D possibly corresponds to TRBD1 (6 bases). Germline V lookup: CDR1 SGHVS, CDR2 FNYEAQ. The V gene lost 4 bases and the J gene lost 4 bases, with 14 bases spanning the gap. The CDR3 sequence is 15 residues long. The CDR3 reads CASSSGGGQNQPQHF. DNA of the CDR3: TGTGCCAGCAGCTCTGGGGGGGGACAAAATCAGCCCCAGCATTTT.

As DNA, the CDR3 is TGCAGCGTTGAAGCCAGACTTAGACAAGAGACCCAGTACTTC. Translating it yields CSVEARLRQETQYF. The J gene is TRBJ2-5, the V gene TRBV29-1; no clear D gene. The germline V and J ends were trimmed by 1 base and 2 bases, with 11 bases remaining between them. Germline CDR1 SQVTM, CDR2 ANQGSEA. This CDR3 has 14 residues.

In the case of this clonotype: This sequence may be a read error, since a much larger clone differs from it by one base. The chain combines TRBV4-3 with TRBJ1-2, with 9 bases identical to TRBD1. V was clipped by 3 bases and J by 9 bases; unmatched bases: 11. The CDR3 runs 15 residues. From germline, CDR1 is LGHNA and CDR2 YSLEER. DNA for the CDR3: TGCGCCAGCAGCCAGGAGGGACAGGGCTTTAAGAGCTACACCTTC. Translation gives CASSQEGQGFKSYTF.

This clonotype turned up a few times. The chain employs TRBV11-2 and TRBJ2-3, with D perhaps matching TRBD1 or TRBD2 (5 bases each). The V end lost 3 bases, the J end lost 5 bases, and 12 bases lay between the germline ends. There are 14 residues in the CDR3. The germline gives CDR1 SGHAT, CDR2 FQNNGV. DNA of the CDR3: TGTGCCAGCAGCTTGGGACGAGAGGTAGATACGCAGTATTTT. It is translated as CASSLGREVDTQYF.

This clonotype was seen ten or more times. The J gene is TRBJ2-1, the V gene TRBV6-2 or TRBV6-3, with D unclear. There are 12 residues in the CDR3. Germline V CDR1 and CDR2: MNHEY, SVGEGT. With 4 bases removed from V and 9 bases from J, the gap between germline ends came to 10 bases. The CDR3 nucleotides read TGTGCCAGCAGTTCTTGGAGTCTTGAGCAGTTCTTC. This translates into CASSSWSLEQFF.

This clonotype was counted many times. The CDR3 nucleotides are TGTGCCAGCAGGAGGGTTTATAACACTGAAGCTTTCTTT. Translation: CASRRVYNTEAFF. J is TRBJ1-1 and V is TRBV5-5, with D unresolved. The CDR3 runs to 13 residues. CDR1 and CDR2 from the germline V gene are SGHKS and YYEKEE (reference sequence). V was shortened by 5 bases and J by 2 bases, with 10 bases between the two germline ends.

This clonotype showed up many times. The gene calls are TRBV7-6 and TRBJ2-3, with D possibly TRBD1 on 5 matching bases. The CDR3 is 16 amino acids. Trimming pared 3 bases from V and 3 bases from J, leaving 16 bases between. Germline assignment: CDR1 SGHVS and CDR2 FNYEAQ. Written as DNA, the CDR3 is TGTGCCAGCAGCTTCGCCAGGGTGGTCGGGACAGATACGCAGTATTTT. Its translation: CASSFARVVGTDTQYF.

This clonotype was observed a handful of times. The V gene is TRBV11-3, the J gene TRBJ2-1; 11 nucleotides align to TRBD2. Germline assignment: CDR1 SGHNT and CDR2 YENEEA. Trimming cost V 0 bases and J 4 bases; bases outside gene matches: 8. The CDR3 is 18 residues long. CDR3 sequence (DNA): TGTGCCAGCAGCTTAGATCACTCCGGGACTAGCGGTTACAATGAGCAGTTCTTC. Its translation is CASSLDHSGTSGYNEQFF.

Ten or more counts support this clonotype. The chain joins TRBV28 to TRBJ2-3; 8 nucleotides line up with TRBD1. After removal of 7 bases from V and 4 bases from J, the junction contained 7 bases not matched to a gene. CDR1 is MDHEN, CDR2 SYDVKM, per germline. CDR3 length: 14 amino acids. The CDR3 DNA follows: TGTGCCAGCATGCGGACAGGGAGGCCAGATACGCAGTATTTT. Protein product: CASMRTGRPDTQYF.

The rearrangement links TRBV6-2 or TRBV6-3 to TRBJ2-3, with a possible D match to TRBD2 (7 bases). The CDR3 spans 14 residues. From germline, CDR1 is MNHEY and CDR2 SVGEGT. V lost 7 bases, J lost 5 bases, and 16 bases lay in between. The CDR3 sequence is CASTNDGGQDTQYF. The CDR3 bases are TGTGCCAGCACTAACGACGGGGGGCAAGATACGCAGTATTTT.

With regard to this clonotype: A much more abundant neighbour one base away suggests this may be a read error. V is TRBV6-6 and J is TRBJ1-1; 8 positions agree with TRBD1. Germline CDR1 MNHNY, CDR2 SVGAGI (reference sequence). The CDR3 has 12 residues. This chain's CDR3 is CVSSTQGAPTAF. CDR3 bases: TGTGTCAGCAGTACCCAGGGGGCGCCGACTGCCTTT.

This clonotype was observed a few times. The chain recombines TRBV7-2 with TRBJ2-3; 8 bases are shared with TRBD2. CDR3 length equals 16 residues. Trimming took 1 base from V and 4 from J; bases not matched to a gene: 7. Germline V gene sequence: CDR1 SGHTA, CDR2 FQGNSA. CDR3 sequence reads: CASSLGLAGNADTQYF. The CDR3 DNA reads TGTGCCAGCAGCTTAGGGCTAGCGGGCAACGCAGATACGCAGTATTTT. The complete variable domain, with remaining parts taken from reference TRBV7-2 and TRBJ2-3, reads GAGVSQSPSNKVTEKGKDVELRCDPISGHTALYWYRQSLGQGLEFLIYFQGNSAPDKSGLPSDRFSAERTGGSVSTLTIQRTQQEDSAVYLCASSLGLAGNADTQYFGPGTRLTVL.

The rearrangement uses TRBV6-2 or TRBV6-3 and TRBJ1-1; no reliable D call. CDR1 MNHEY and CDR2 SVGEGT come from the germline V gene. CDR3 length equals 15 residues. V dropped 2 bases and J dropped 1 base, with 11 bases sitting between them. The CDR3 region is CASSYKGPRNTEAFF. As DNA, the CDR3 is TGTGCCAGCAGTTACAAGGGCCCGCGGAACACTGAAGCTTTCTTT.

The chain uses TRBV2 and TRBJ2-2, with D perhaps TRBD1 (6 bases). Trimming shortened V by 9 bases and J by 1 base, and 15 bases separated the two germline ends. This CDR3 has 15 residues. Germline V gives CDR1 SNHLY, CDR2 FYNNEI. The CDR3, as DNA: TGTGCCAGTTCCAACAGGGATAGGAACACCGGGGAGCTGTTTTTT. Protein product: CASSNRDRNTGELFF.

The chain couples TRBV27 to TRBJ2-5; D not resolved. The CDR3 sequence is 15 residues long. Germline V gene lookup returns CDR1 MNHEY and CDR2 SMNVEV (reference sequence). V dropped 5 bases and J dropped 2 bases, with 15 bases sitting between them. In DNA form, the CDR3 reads TGTGCCAGCAGTCGGCAGCCCTTCGATCAAGAGACCCAGTACTTC. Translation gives CASSRQPFDQETQYF.

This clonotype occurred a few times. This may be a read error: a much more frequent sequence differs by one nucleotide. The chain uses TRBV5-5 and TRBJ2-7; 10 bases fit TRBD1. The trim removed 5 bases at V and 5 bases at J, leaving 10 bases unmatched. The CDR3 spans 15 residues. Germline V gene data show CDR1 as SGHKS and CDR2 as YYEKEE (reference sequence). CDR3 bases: TGTGCCAGCAGTCTCGGACAGGGGGGTTGGAACGAGCAGTACTTC. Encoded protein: CASSLGQGGWNEQYF.

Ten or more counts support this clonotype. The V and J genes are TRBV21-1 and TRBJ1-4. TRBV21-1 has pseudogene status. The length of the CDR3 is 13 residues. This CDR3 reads CASNGPINEKLFF. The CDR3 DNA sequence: TGTGCCAGCAACGGACCGATTAATGAAAAACTGTTTTTT.

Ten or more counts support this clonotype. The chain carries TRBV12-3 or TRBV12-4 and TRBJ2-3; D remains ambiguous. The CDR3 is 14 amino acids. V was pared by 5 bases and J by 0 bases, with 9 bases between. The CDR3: CASSLVTSTDTQYF. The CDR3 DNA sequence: TGTGCCAGCAGTCTGGTCACTAGCACAGATACGCAGTATTTT.

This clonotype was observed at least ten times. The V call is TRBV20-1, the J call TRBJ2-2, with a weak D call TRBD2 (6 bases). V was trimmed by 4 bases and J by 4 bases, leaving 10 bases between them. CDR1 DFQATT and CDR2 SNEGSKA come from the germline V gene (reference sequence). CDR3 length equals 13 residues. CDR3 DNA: TGCAGTGCTAAACTAGCTGGCACCGGGGAGCTGTTTTTT. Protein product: CSAKLAGTGELFF.

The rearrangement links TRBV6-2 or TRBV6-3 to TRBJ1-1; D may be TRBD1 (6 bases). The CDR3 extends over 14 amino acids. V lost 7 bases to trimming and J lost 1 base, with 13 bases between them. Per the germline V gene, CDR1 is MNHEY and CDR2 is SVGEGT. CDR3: CASKRTEPNTEAFF. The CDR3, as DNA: TGTGCCAGCAAGAGGACAGAGCCGAACACTGAAGCTTTCTTT.

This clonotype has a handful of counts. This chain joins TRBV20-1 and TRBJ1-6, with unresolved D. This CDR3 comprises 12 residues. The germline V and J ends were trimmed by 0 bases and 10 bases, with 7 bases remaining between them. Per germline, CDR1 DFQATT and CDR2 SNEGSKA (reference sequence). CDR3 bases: TGCAGTGCTAGAGATAGTTTGTCACCCCTCCACTTT. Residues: CSARDSLSPLHF.

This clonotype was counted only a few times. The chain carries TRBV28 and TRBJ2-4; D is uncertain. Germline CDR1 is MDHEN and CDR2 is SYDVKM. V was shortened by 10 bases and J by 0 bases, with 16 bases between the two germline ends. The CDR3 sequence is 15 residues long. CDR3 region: CATSGLLIAKNIQYF. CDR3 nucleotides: TGTGCCACCTCTGGGCTCTTAATAGCCAAAAACATTCAGTACTTC.